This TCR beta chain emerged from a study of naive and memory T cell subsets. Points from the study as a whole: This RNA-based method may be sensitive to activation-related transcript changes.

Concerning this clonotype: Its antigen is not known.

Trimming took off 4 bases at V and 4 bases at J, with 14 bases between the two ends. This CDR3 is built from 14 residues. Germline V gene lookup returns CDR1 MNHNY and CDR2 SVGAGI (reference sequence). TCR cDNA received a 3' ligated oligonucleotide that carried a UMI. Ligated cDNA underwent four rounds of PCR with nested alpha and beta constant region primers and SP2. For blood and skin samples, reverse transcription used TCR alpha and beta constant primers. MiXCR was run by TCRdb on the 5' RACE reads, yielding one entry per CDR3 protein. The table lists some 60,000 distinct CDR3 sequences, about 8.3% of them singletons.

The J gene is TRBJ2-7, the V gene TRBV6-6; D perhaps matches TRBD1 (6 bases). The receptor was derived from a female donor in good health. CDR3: CASSLYDRSYEQYF. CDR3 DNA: TGTGCCAGCAGTTTGTACGACAGGTCTTACGAGCAGTACTTC.